This TCR beta chain was identified during a study of identical twins. TCRdb reprocessed the 5' RACE reads via MiXCR and lists one record per CDR3 protein. The sample shows some 320,000 distinct CDR3 sequences, 9% to 15% of them seen only once. Germline assignment: CDR1 SNHLY and CDR2 FYNNEI. This CDR3 region has 13 residues. Trimming stripped 6 bases from V and 6 bases from J, with 13 bases between. The same specimen was also included in a second study, on yellow fever vaccine responses in identical twins.

The receptor comes from a woman aged 18-35 years in good health. The chain combines TRBV2 with TRBJ2-3, with D possibly called TRBD1 or TRBD2 (6 bases each). Sequencing was performed on CD8+ T cells sorted from blood. The CDR3 DNA follows: TGTGCCAGCAGGGCCGGGGGCCTCGATACGCAGTATTTT. It yields the protein CASRAGGLDTQYF.